Included here is one T cell receptor beta chain sequence, with context. Assay used: immunoSEQ multiplex PCR; TCRdb lists only in-frame clones, some missing. The sample comprises about 63,000 clones, 81% of which are singletons, and approximately 5.1% rests with the top ten. The source of the sample is a study of PD-L1 blockade in urothelial cancer. Described time point: pretreatment peripheral blood. This CDR3 region has 16 residues. V dropped 4 bases and J dropped 1; count of bases not matched to a gene: 7. CDR1 SGHRS and CDR2 YFSETQ come from the germline V gene. The chain employs TRBV5-1 and TRBJ2-3; 9 bases match TRBD1. The TCR sequence derives from a man between 65 and 79 years old with urothelial cancer. The sample here was PBMCs, taken around atezolizumab (anti-PD-L1) treatment. The CDR3 DNA reads as TGCGCCAGCAGCGTCATAACAGGGGGCGGCACAGATACGCAGTATTTT. It encodes CASSVITGGGTDTQYF.